What follows is one TCR beta chain and its context. Its specificity is unknown. The data were obtained in a study of cytomegalovirus exposure and HLA in healthy donors. At the level of the study: One earlier analysis, a look at 150 million to 200 million T cells, found some 110 million unique TCR beta sequences.

Study outcomes and limitations: Associated with HLA alleles at 0.05 false discovery rate in a later analysis were approximately 17,000 TCR beta sequences. In the analysis, some V segments, TRBV6-2 and TRBV6-3 included, were excluded as indistinguishable. The number of N-insertions in an Asian-associated ancestry cluster was reportedly below the approximately 600-donor mean in a later analysis.

Primers for the PCR totalled 60 Vbeta and 13 Jbeta. The table came from immunoSEQ multiplex PCR; TCRdb's copy has only in-frame clones and leaves some out. The sample holds 180,000 or so clones, roughly 79% seen once. Germline loops: CDR1 KGHSH, CDR2 LQKENI. V lost 1 base and J lost 3, with 10 bases in between. CDR3 length: 14 residues. Sequencing was performed on PBMCs. The clonotype originates from a man aged 35-49 years in good health and CMV-seropositive. The chain carries TRBV18 and TRBJ2-7; possible D gene TRBD1, 6 bases. DNA of the CDR3: TGTGCCAGCTCACCACGGGACAACAACTACGAGCAGTACTTC. Protein: CASSPRDNNYEQYF.